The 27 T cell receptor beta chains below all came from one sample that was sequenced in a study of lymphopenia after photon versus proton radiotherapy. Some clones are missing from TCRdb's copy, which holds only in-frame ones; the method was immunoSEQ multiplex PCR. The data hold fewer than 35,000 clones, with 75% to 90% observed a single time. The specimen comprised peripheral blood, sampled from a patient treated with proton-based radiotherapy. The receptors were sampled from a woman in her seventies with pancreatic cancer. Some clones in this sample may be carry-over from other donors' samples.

CDR3 region: CASSLEGSYGGEQYF. In DNA, the CDR3 is TGTGCCAGCAGCTTAGAGGGGTCCTACGGGGGCGAGCAGTACTTC. The V and J genes are TRBV11-2 and TRBJ2-7, with D possibly TRBD2 on 6 matching bases. CDR3 length equals 15 residues. Germline V gives CDR1 SGHAT, CDR2 FQNNGV. Trimming cost V 0 bases and J 6 bases, with 15 bases left between them.

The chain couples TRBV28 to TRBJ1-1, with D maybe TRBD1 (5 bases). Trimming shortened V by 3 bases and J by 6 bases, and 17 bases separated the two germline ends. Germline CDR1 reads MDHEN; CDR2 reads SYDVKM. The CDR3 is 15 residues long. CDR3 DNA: TGTGCCAGCAGTTTCGAGGGGCGAAGGAGGTCTGAAGCTTTCTTT. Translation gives CASSFEGRRRSEAFF.

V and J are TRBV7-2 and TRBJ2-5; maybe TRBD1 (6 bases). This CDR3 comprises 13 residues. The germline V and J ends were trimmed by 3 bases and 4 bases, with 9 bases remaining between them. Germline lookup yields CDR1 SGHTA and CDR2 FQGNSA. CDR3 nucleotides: TGTGCCAGCAGCTTCACCAGGGGAGAGACCCAGTACTTC. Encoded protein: CASSFTRGETQYF.

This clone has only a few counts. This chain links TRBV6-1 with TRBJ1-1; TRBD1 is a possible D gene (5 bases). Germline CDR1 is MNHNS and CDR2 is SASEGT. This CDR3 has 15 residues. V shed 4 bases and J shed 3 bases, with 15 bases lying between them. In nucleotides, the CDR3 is TGTGCCAGCAGTGTCGGTAGGGGCCTATACACTGAAGCTTTCTTT. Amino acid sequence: CASSVGRGLYTEAFF.

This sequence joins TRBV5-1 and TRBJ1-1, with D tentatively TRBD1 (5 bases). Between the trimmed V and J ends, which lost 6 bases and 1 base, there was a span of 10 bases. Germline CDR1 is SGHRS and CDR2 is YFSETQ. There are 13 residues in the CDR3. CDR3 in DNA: TGCGCCAGCACCAGAGGGGAGAACACTGAAGCTTTCTTT. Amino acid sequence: CASTRGENTEAFF.

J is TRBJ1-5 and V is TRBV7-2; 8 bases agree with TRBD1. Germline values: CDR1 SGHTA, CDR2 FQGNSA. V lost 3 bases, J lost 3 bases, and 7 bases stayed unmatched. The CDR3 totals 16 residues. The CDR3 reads CASSFRDRGFNQPQHF. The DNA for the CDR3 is TGTGCCAGCAGCTTTCGAGACAGGGGCTTCAATCAGCCCCAGCATTTT.

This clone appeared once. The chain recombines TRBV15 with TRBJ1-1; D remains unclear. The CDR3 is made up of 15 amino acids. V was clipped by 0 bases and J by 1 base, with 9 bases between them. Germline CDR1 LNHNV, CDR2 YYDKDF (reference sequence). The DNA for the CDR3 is TGTGCCACCAGCAGAGATGTAGGACCGAACACTGAAGCTTTCTTT. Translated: CATSRDVGPNTEAFF.

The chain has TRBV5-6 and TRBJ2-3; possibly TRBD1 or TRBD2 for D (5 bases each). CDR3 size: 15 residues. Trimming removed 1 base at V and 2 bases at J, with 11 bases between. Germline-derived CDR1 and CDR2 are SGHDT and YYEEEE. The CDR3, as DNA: TGTGCCAGCAGCTTGAGAGGGGCGCTCACAGATACGCAGTATTTT. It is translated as CASSLRGALTDTQYF.

The CDR3, as DNA: TGTGCCAGCAGTCAGACAGGGATTGACACTGAAGCTTTCTTT. It specifies CASSQTGIDTEAFF. V is TRBV2 and J is TRBJ1-1; 7 nucleotides match TRBD1. V gave up 5 bases and J gave up 3 bases; unmatched junction bases: 6. CDR1 and CDR2 from the germline V gene are SNHLY and FYNNEI. The CDR3 is made up of 14 amino acids. Full variable domain (outside the CDR3, taken from reference TRBV2 and TRBJ1-1): EPEVTQTPSHQVTQMGQEVILRCVPISNHLYFYWYRQILGQKVEFLVSFYNNEISEKSEIFDDQFSVERPDGSNFTLKIRSTKLEDSAMYFCASSQTGIDTEAFFGQGTRLTVV.

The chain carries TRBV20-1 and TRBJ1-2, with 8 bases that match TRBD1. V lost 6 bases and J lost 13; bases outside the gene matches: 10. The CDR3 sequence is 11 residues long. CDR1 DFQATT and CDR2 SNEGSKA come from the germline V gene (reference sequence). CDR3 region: CSAGGQGPLTF. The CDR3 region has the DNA TGCAGTGCAGGTGGACAGGGCCCCCTCACCTTC.

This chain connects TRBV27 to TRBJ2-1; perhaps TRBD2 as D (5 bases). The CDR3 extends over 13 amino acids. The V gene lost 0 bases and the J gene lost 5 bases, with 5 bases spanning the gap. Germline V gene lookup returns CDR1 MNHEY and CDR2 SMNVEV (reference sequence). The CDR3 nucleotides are TGTGCCAGCAGTTTATCGGGAGACAATGAGCAGTTCTTC. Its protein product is CASSLSGDNEQFF.

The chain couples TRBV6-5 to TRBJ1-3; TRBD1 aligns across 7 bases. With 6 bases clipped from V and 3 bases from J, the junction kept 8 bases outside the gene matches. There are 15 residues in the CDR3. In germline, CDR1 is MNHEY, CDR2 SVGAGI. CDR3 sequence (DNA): TGTGCCAGCAGCCTCCAGGGGGTCTATGGAAACACCATATATTTT. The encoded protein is CASSLQGVYGNTIYF.

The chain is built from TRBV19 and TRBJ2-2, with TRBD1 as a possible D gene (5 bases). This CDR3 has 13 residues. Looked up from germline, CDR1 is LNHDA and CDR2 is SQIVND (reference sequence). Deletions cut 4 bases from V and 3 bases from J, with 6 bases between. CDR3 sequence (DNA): TGTGCCAGTAGTAGGGGCCACACCGGGGAGCTGTTTTTT. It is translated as CASSRGHTGELFF.

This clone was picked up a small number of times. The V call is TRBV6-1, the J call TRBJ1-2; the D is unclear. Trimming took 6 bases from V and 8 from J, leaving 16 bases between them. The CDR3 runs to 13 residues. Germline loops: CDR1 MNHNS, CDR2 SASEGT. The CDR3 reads CASSLPGRRGYTF. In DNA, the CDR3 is TGTGCCAGCAGCCTCCCCGGGCGGCGGGGCTACACCTTC.

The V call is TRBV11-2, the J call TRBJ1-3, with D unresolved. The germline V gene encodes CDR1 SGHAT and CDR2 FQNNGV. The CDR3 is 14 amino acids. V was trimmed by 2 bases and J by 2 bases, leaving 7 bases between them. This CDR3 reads CASSLNAPGNTIYF. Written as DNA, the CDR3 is TGTGCCAGCAGCTTAAACGCACCTGGAAACACCATATATTTT.

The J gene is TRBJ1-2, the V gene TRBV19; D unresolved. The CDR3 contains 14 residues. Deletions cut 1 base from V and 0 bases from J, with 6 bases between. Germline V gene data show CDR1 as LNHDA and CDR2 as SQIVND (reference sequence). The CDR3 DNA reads TGTGCCAGTAGTATAGGGCCTTCTAACTATGGCTACACCTTC. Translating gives CASSIGPSNYGYTF.

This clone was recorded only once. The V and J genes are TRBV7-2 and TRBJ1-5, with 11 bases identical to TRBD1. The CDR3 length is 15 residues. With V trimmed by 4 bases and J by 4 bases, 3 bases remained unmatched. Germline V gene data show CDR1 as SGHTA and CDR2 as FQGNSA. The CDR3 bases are TGTGCCAGCAGCTGGGACAGGGGGAGGAATCAGCCCCAGCATTTT. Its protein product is CASSWDRGRNQPQHF.

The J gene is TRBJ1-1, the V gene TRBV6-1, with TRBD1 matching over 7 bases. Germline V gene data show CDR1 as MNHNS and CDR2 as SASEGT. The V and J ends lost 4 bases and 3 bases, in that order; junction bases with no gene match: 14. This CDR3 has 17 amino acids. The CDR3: CASSVREGAEWDTEAFF. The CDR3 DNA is TGTGCCAGCAGTGTCCGGGAGGGGGCTGAGTGGGACACTGAAGCTTTCTTT.

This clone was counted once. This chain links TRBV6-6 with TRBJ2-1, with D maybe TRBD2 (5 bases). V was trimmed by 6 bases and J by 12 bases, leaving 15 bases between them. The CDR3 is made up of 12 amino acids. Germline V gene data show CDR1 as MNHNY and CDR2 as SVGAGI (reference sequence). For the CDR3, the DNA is TGTGCCAGCAGGTCACTAGGCCTCCGGCAGTTCTTC. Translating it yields CASRSLGLRQFF.

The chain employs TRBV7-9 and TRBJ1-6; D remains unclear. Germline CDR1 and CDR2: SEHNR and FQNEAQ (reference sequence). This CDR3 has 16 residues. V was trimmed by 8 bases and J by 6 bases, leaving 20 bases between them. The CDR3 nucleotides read TGTGCCAGCGGGGAGAGAGGGATGGACTCTAATTCACCCCTCCACTTT. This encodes CASGERGMDSNSPLHF. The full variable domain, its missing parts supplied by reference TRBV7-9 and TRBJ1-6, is DTGVSQNPRHKITKRGQNVTFRCDPISEHNRLYWYRQTLGQGPEFLTYFQNEAQLEKSRLLSDRFSAERPKGSFSTLEIQRTEQGDSAMYLCASGERGMDSNSPLHFGNGTRLTVT.

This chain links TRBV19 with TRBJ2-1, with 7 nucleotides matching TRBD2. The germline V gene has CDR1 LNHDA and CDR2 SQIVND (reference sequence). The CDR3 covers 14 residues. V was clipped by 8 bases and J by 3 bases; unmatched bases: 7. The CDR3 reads CASSKRGNYNEQFF. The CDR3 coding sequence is TGTGCCAGTTCAAAGCGGGGAAACTACAATGAGCAGTTCTTC.

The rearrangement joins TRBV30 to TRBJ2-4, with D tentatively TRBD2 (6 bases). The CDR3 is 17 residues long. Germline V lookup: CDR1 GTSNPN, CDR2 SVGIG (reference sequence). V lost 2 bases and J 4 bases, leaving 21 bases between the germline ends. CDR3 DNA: TGTGCCTGGAGTCCACGCTTGGGTAGCGGAGTTAAAAACATTCAGTACTTC. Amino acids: CAWSPRLGSGVKNIQYF.

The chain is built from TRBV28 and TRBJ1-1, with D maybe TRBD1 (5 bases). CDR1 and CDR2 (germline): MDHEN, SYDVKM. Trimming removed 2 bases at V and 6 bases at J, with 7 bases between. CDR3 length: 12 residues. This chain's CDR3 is CASSLQGAEAFF. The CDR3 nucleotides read TGTGCCAGCAGTTTACAGGGAGCTGAAGCTTTCTTT.

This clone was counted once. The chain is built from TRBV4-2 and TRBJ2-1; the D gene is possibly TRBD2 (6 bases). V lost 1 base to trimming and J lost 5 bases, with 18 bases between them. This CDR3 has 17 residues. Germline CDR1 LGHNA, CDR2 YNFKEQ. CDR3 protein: CASSQVYGTSGHNEQFF. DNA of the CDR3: TGTGCCAGCAGCCAAGTATATGGGACTTCAGGACACAATGAGCAGTTCTTC.

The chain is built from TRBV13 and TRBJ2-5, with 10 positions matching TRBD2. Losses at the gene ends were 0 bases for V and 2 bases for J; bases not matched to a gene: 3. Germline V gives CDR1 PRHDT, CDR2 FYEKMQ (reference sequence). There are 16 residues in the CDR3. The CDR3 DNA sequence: TGTGCCAGCAGCTTAGGAATAGCGGGGGGACAAGAGACCCAGTACTTC. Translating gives CASSLGIAGGQETQYF.

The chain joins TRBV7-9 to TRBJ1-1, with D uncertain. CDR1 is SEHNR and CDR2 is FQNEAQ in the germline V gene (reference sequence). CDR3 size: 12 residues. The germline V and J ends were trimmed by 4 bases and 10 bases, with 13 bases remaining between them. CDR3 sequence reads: CASSWGENAAFF. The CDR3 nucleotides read TGTGCCAGCAGCTGGGGAGAGAACGCAGCTTTCTTT.

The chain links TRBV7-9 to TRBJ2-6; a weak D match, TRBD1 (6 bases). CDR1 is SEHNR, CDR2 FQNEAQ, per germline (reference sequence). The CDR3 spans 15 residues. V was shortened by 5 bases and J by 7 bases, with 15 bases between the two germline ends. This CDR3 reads CASSASGTIANVLTF. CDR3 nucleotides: TGTGCCAGCAGCGCCTCCGGGACAATCGCCAACGTCCTGACTTTC.